This T cell receptor beta chain was documented in a study of T cell changes during pregnancy in multiple sclerosis. Profiled with immunoSEQ multiplex PCR; TCRdb holds only in-frame clones, not every one. The sample contains roughly 37,000 clones, over 80% of which appear only once. Germline loops: CDR1 SGDLS, CDR2 YYNGEE. The ends lost 4 bases at V and 3 bases at J; junction bases unmatched: 6. The CDR3 loop spans 15 amino acids. The receptor's source is a female donor with multiple sclerosis, enrolled in a pregnancy study. The chain couples TRBV9 to TRBJ2-7; TRBD1 matches at 11 bases. Sequenced material: CD8+ T cells from peripheral blood mononuclear cells, taken before pregnancy. The CDR3, as DNA: TGTGCCAGCAGCCCGGGACAGGGGGGTTTCTACGAGCAGTACTTC. Encoded protein: CASSPGQGGFYEQYF.